These 15 T cell receptor beta chains were all obtained from the same sample, sequenced in a study of blood T cells in healthy people across ages. Together with a sample-barcoded 5' primer, a J-beta primer mix was included in a second PCR lasting roughly 6 to 12 cycles. TCRdb ran MiXCR on the 5' RACE reads and lists one entry per CDR3 protein. The sample includes about 780,000 distinct CDR3 sequences, roughly 46% of them seen just once. The sample was blood. The receptors stem from an elderly man in good health.

The V and J genes are TRBV20-1 and TRBJ2-1; 7 bases agree with TRBD1. This CDR3 is built from 13 residues. The junction had 9 bases not matched to a gene; V was cut back by 5 bases and J by 8 bases. Germline CDR1 reads DFQATT; CDR2 reads SNEGSKA (reference sequence). The CDR3 spells CSASTGSNYEQFF. The DNA for the CDR3 is TGCAGTGCTTCGACAGGGAGTAATTATGAGCAGTTCTTC.

V usage is TRBV7-2 and J usage is TRBJ2-7; weak D call: TRBD1 (6 bases). The J call may be faulty, since TRBJ2-5 better matches the DNA end. Per the germline V gene, CDR1 is SGHTA and CDR2 is FQGNSA. The CDR3 loop spans 14 amino acids. CDR3 bases: TGTGCCAGCAGCATGGCACAGGGCGGAGAGACCCAGTACTTC. Translating it yields CASSMAQGGETQYF.

The J gene is TRBJ2-1, the V gene TRBV5-1, with 8 bases matching TRBD1. The J call may not be correct, given that the DNA end is closer to TRBJ2-7. The CDR3 covers 17 residues. Per the germline V gene, CDR1 is SGHRS and CDR2 is YFSETQ. CDR3 DNA: TGCGCCAGCGGGCCGAGGGAGACAGGGGTCTCCTACAATGAGCAGTACTTC. Residues: CASGPRETGVSYNEQYF.

J is TRBJ2-1 and V is TRBV7-3; 10 bases map to TRBD2. Germline V lookup: CDR1 SGHTA, CDR2 FQGTGA. J gave up 7 bases and V 6 bases, and 9 bases lay outside the gene matches. CDR3 length: 15 residues. This CDR3 is CASSSRRAGGNEQFF. The DNA for the CDR3 is TGTGCCAGCAGTTCTCGACGAGCGGGGGGGAATGAGCAGTTCTTC.

The chain is built from TRBV5-1 and TRBJ2-7, with TRBD2 matching over 11 bases. V was pared by 4 bases and J by 3 bases, with 6 bases of the junction left unmatched. The CDR3 is made up of 15 amino acids. CDR1 and CDR2 from the germline V gene are SGHRS and YFSETQ. This CDR3 reads CASSLSLAGVYEQYF. CDR3 DNA: TGCGCCAGCAGCCTCTCACTAGCGGGGGTCTACGAGCAGTACTTC.

The chain has TRBV27 and TRBJ2-1, with D possibly being TRBD2 (6 bases). Per germline, CDR1 MNHEY and CDR2 SMNVEV (reference sequence). The CDR3 has 14 residues. The ends were cut back, 5 bases at V and 6 bases at J, with 14 bases in the middle. CDR3 coding DNA: TGTGCCAGCAGTGCGGGACTCCAATCCAATGAGCAGTTCTTC. It yields the protein CASSAGLQSNEQFF.

V usage is TRBV6-1 and J usage is TRBJ2-6; weak D call: TRBD1 (6 bases). V was trimmed by 7 bases and J by 1 base, leaving 26 bases between them. The V gene's germline CDR1 is MNHNS and CDR2 SASEGT. CDR3 length: 20 residues. As DNA, the CDR3 is TGTGCCAGCAATAAAAGGGGGACCCCCTCGGTCAATTCTGGGGCCAACGTCCTGACTTTC. This codes for CASNKRGTPSVNSGANVLTF.

This clonotype was recorded only once. A much larger clone lies a single base off, so this may be a read error. V usage is TRBV6-6 and J usage is TRBJ1-1; D is undetermined. In germline, CDR1 is MNHNY, CDR2 SVGAGI (reference sequence). This CDR3 spans 13 amino acids. CDR3 nucleotide sequence: TGTACCAGCAGCTTACGGCAGAACACTGAAGCTTTCTTT. Translated, it gives CTSSLRQNTEAFF.

This clonotype was seen only a few times. This chain uses TRBV28 with TRBJ2-4, with TRBD1 matching over 10 bases. With 2 bases clipped from V and 2 bases from J, the junction kept 3 bases outside the gene matches. CDR1 and CDR2 (germline): MDHEN, SYDVKM. This CDR3 contains 16 residues. CDR3 loop: CASSLPGQGSKNIQYF. The CDR3 DNA reads TGTGCCAGCAGTTTACCGGGACAGGGGTCCAAAAACATTCAGTACTTC.

Concerning this clonotype itself: A clone one base away is much larger, so this may be a read error. V gene TRBV25-1 combines with J gene TRBJ2-7; no definite D call. Looked up from germline, CDR1 is MGHDK and CDR2 is SYGVNS. This CDR3 has 13 residues. The CDR3 sequence: CACSARKGYEQYF. The DNA for the CDR3 is TGTGCCTGCAGTGCTCGGAAGGGTTACGAGCAGTACTTC.

This clonotype was observed many times. Relative to the germline gene, one junction end is altered; a read error may explain this. The CDR3 DNA is TGTGCCAGCAGTTTGCTAGCGGGTATTTCCTACGAGCAGTACTTC. It is translated as CASSLLAGISYEQYF. The rearrangement uses TRBV5-1 and TRBJ2-7, with 8 bases that match TRBD2. The CDR3 consists of 15 residues. Looked up from germline, CDR1 is SGHRS and CDR2 is YFSETQ.

V is TRBV27 and J is TRBJ1-2; 7 bases line up with TRBD1. V lost 8 bases and J lost 6; bases outside the gene matches: 12. The germline V gene has CDR1 MNHEY and CDR2 SMNVEV (reference sequence). CDR3 length: 14 residues. The CDR3 DNA reads as TGTGCCAGCCGGGGCGTTGACAGGGTGGATGGCTACACCTTC. It encodes CASRGVDRVDGYTF.

In its sample, this clonotype was seen a few times. The V gene is TRBV5-1, the J gene TRBJ2-7; 11 bases line up with TRBD2. The length of the CDR3 is 15 residues. V lost 0 bases, J lost 5 bases, and 4 bases stayed unmatched. Germline lookup yields CDR1 SGHRS and CDR2 YFSETQ. CDR3 DNA sequence: TGCGCCAGCAGCTTGGAGCCTAGCGGGAGGAACGAGCAGTACTTC. Translating it yields CASSLEPSGRNEQYF.

This chain connects TRBV10-3 to TRBJ2-5; possibly TRBD1 for D (6 bases). The CDR3 sequence is 14 residues long. The germline V gene has CDR1 ENHRY and CDR2 SYGVKD. The V and J ends lost 3 bases and 2 bases respectively, with 10 bases between them. The CDR3 is CAISEWTDQETQYF. CDR3 sequence (DNA): TGTGCCATCAGTGAATGGACAGATCAAGAGACCCAGTACTTC.

This chain uses TRBV7-9 with TRBJ1-2; TRBD1 might be the D (5 bases). The CDR3 covers 14 residues. Trimming left V 5 bases short and J 4 bases short, with 14 bases between. Germline loops: CDR1 SEHNR, CDR2 FQNEAQ (reference sequence). This CDR3 reads CASSIEGTGYGYTF. CDR3 DNA sequence: TGTGCCAGCAGCATAGAGGGGACCGGCTATGGCTACACCTTC. The whole variable domain, remainder taken from reference TRBV7-9 and TRBJ1-2, is DTGVSQNPRHKITKRGQNVTFRCDPISEHNRLYWYRQTLGQGPEFLTYFQNEAQLEKSRLLSDRFSAERPKGSFSTLEIQRTEQGDSAMYLCASSIEGTGYGYTFGSGTRLTVV.